The 13 T cell receptor beta chains below were found in one sample sequenced in a study of T cell responses to AZD1222 COVID-19 vaccine. The repertoire was sequenced with immunoSEQ multiplex PCR; TCRdb's copy has only in-frame clones and lacks some. Of about 150,000 clones in the sample, 80% to 90% were seen once. The sequenced sample was peripheral blood, obtained on day 0 of AZD1222 vaccination. These receptors all come from an adult in good health.

The chain uses TRBV14 and TRBJ2-7; 7 nucleotides match TRBD1. V was pared by 10 bases and J by 2 bases, with 17 bases of the junction left unmatched. This CDR3 is 16 amino acids long. Germline values: CDR1 SGHDN, CDR2 FVKESK. CDR3 coding DNA: TGTGCCAACCTGACAGGGTCGGGGAACGGGGCCTACGAGCAGTACTTC. As protein: CANLTGSGNGAYEQYF.

The rearrangement links TRBV5-1 to TRBJ1-6, with 9 bases fitting TRBD1. CDR1 is SGHRS and CDR2 is YFSETQ in the germline V gene. With V trimmed by 4 bases and J by 8 bases, 7 bases remained unmatched. CDR3 length equals 15 residues. The CDR3 bases are TGCGCCAGCAGCCATGGGGACAGGGTGGATTCACCCCTCCACTTT. Its protein product is CASSHGDRVDSPLHF.

J is TRBJ1-2 and V is TRBV7-2; D possibly corresponds to TRBD1 (6 bases). Trimming cost V 4 bases and J 4 bases, with 13 bases left between them. Looked up from germline, CDR1 is SGHTA and CDR2 is FQGNSA. The CDR3 loop spans 14 amino acids. CDR3 residues: CASSSYREAYGYTF. The CDR3 nucleotides read TGTGCCAGCAGCTCGTACAGGGAGGCCTATGGCTACACCTTC.

The chain is built from TRBV11-2 and TRBJ2-1, with unresolved D. Trimming shortened V by 1 base and J by 11 bases, and 6 bases separated the two germline ends. The germline V gene encodes CDR1 SGHAT and CDR2 FQNNGV. The CDR3 has 11 residues. CDR3 sequence reads: CASSLGGKQFF. CDR3 nucleotides: TGTGCCAGCAGCTTAGGTGGGAAGCAGTTCTTC. Full variable domain (missing parts from reference TRBV11-2 and TRBJ2-1): EAGVAQSPRYKIIEKRQSVAFWCNPISGHATLYWYQQILGQGPKLLIQFQNNGVVDDSQLPKDRFSAERLKGVDSTLKIQPAKLEDSAVYLCASSLGGKQFFGPGTRLTVL.

The V and J genes are TRBV7-8 and TRBJ1-1, with 7 bases fitting TRBD1. V was pared by 5 bases and J by 0 bases, with 6 bases of the junction left unmatched. Germline CDR1 is SGHVS and CDR2 is FQNEAQ. The length of the CDR3 is 15 residues. CDR3 coding DNA: TGTGCCAGCAGCCTTAATGGACAGGTGAACACTGAAGCTTTCTTT. Protein sequence: CASSLNGQVNTEAFF.

This chain links TRBV27 with TRBJ1-6; D is uncertain. The V end was cut by 10 bases, the J end by 10 bases, with 14 bases between. Germline V gene data show CDR1 as MNHEY and CDR2 as SMNVEV (reference sequence). The CDR3 loop spans 12 amino acids. This CDR3 is CATWSLRSPLHF. The CDR3, as DNA: TGTGCCACCTGGAGTTTGCGGTCACCCCTCCACTTT.

The chain has TRBV18 and TRBJ1-3, with 7 bases identical to TRBD1. Losses at the gene ends were 3 bases for V and 2 bases for J; bases not matched to a gene: 4. CDR1 and CDR2 (germline): KGHSH, LQKENI. CDR3 length equals 15 residues. The CDR3 sequence: CASSPTGTAGNTIYF. CDR3 coding DNA: TGTGCCAGCTCACCCACCGGGACAGCTGGAAACACCATATATTTT. The full variable domain, its missing parts supplied by reference TRBV18 and TRBJ1-3, is NAGVMQNPRHLVRRRGQEARLRCSPMKGHSHVYWYRQLPEEGLKFMVYLQKENIIDESGMPKERFSAEFPKEGPSILRIQQVVRGDSAAYFCASSPTGTAGNTIYFGEGSWLTVV.

The chain joins TRBV24-1 to TRBJ1-4; the D is unclear. This CDR3 contains 13 residues. V was cut by 3 bases and J by 13 bases, with 14 bases left in between. Germline V lookup: CDR1 KGHDR, CDR2 SFDVKD. The CDR3 region is CATSDPREIGLFF. The CDR3 DNA follows: TGTGCCACCAGTGATCCCCGGGAGATTGGACTGTTTTTT.

The gene calls are TRBV6-5 and TRBJ2-7; tentatively, D is TRBD1 or TRBD2 (6 bases each). V lost 7 bases, J lost 2 bases, and 18 bases lay in between. Germline V gene sequence: CDR1 MNHEY, CDR2 SVGAGI. CDR3 size: 15 residues. CDR3 region: CASNALGGGTYEQYF. The CDR3 region has the DNA TGTGCCAGCAATGCTTTAGGGGGAGGAACCTACGAGCAGTACTTC.

This chain links TRBV7-9 with TRBJ2-2; D remains unclear. Per the germline V gene, CDR1 is SEHNR and CDR2 is FQNEAQ (reference sequence). Between the trimmed V and J ends, which lost 5 bases and 8 bases, there was a span of 12 bases. This CDR3 has 13 amino acids. The CDR3 bases are TGTGCCAGCAGCCAATCTGTGGCGGGGGAGCTGTTTTTT. It yields the protein CASSQSVAGELFF. Full variable domain (rest looked up from reference TRBV7-9 and TRBJ2-2): DTGVSQNPRHKITKRGQNVTFRCDPISEHNRLYWYRQTLGQGPEFLTYFQNEAQLEKSRLLSDRFSAERPKGSFSTLEIQRTEQGDSAMYLCASSQSVAGELFFGEGSRLTVL.

This clone was seen only a few times. The CDR3 DNA reads as TGTGCCAGCAGCTTGGGGGACAGGGGAAATTCACCCCTCCACTTT. Its translation: CASSLGDRGNSPLHF. The chain links TRBV5-4 to TRBJ1-6; the match to TRBD1 covers 10 bases. CDR1 is SGHNT, CDR2 YYREEE, per germline (reference sequence). The CDR3 contains 15 residues. Trimming took 0 bases from V and 7 from J; bases not matched to a gene: 1.

The rearrangement links TRBV29-1 to TRBJ1-4, with 7 bases lining up with TRBD1. CDR3 length equals 13 residues. The germline V gene has CDR1 SQVTM and CDR2 ANQGSEA. The trim removed 7 bases at V and 5 bases at J, leaving 7 bases unmatched. CDR3 sequence reads: CSAGTVLNEKLFF. CDR3 sequence (DNA): TGCAGCGCTGGGACAGTCTTAAATGAAAAACTGTTTTTT.

The chain combines TRBV5-6 with TRBJ2-5; the match to TRBD2 covers 10 bases. The CDR3 extends over 15 amino acids. V lost 2 bases to trimming and J lost 5 bases; unmatched junction nucleotides: 6. Germline CDR1 reads SGHDT; CDR2 reads YYEEEE. This CDR3 is CASSFGLAAGETQYF. The DNA of the CDR3 is TGTGCCAGCAGCTTCGGACTAGCGGCGGGGGAGACCCAGTACTTC.